This T cell receptor beta chain was profiled in a study of cytomegalovirus exposure and HLA in healthy donors. As for this clone: Its antigen remains unknown.

In the PCR, 60 Vbeta and 13 Jbeta primers were used. The table came from immunoSEQ multiplex PCR; TCRdb's copy has only in-frame clones and leaves some out. The data contain about 120,000 clones, over 60% of them singletons. V lost 5 bases to trimming and J lost 1 base, with 16 bases between them. Germline V gene lookup returns CDR1 SGHNT and CDR2 YYREEE (reference sequence). The CDR3 has 16 residues. Study results and limitations: Researchers counted 164 TCR beta chains as cytomegalovirus-associated.

This receptor was identified in a woman aged 40 to 49 in good health and CMV-seronegative. Specimen: PBMCs. V is TRBV5-4 and J is TRBJ1-5, with D perhaps matching TRBD1 (5 bases). The CDR3 DNA sequence: TGTGCCAGCAGTCGATTTCATCAGGGAAGCAATCAGCCCCAGCATTTT. Amino acids: CASSRFHQGSNQPQHF.